These T cell receptor beta chains were read from a single sample in a study of monozygotic twins with inflammatory bowel disease. Reprocessing the 5' RACE reads, TCRdb reports a single entry for every CDR3 protein and omits DNA. The sample holds 150,000 to 200,000 distinct CDR3 sequences. The sequenced sample consisted of blood. Every receptor here comes from a human donor with ulcerative colitis or Crohn's disease, or a healthy co-twin of an affected twin (not recorded which). CDR3s include the opening cysteine and the closing phenylalanine or tryptophan. Each record gives: J gene, V gene, CDR3 protein.

J gene: TRBJ1-6
V gene: TRBV20-1
CDR3 protein: CSARFWIGNSPLHF

J gene: TRBJ2-6
V gene: TRBV4-2
CDR3 protein: CASSQIDRGHPSGANVLTF

J gene: TRBJ1-2
V gene: TRBV10-3
CDR3 protein: CAISARLDGYTF

J gene: TRBJ2-3
V gene: TRBV4-3
CDR3 protein: CASSQDPGEAQYF

J gene: TRBJ2-5
V gene: TRBV11-2
CDR3 protein: CASSLSGTEEETQYF

J gene: TRBJ1-2
V gene: TRBV14
CDR3 protein: CASSRGGHGYTF

J gene: TRBJ1-2
V gene: TRBV7-6
CDR3 protein: CASSARTGQGALPYGYTF

J gene: TRBJ2-5
V gene: TRBV20-1
CDR3 protein: CSARVLGQETQYF

J gene: TRBJ2-3
V gene: TRBV24-1
CDR3 protein: CATSGPAGGPTNTQYF

J gene: TRBJ2-7
V gene: TRBV24-1
CDR3 protein: CATSFRREEYF

J gene: TRBJ1-1
V gene: TRBV21-1
CDR3 protein: CASSKGDQAEGEAFF

J gene: TRBJ2-3
V gene: TRBV5-1
CDR3 protein: CASSLTRGTDTQYF

J gene: TRBJ2-7
V gene: TRBV5-5
CDR3 protein: CASSLAETYEQYF

J gene: TRBJ1-5
V gene: TRBV28
CDR3 protein: CASSLLGGQQPQHF

J gene: TRBJ1-1
V gene: TRBV24-1
CDR3 protein: CATSDGAAPTSEAFF

J gene: TRBJ2-7
V gene: TRBV29-1
CDR3 protein: CSVRADSYEQYF

J gene: TRBJ1-4
V gene: TRBV20-1
CDR3 protein: CSATRGGTNEKLFF

J gene: TRBJ2-1
V gene: TRBV7-9
CDR3 protein: CASSSQREYGSYNEQFF

J gene: TRBJ1-1
V gene: TRBV29-1
CDR3 protein: CSGRQMNTEAFF

J gene: TRBJ1-1
V gene: TRBV7-3
CDR3 protein: CASSLSPGGGTEAFF

J gene: TRBJ2-3
V gene: TRBV5-1
CDR3 protein: CASSPGTSGNNTQYF

J gene: TRBJ1-6
V gene: TRBV5-1
CDR3 protein: CASSLGGISYNSPLHF